This TCR beta chain was obtained from a study of cytomegalovirus exposure and HLA in healthy donors. Comments on this clone: Its antigen is not known.

The CDR3 totals 14 residues. Germline V lookup: CDR1 LGHNA, CDR2 YNFKEQ. V trimming: 1 base; J trimming: 5 bases; junction bases outside the gene matches: 4. Primers for the PCR totalled 60 Vbeta and 13 Jbeta. The protocol was immunoSEQ multiplex PCR, while the TCRdb copy is restricted to in-frame clones and leaves out a portion. Among around 150,000 clones, about 63% were seen once, and the ten largest hold around 2.8%. The study's findings and limits: Common viral pathogens seemed, in a later analysis, to connect with several of the most significant clusters. V- and J-gene trimming in TCR beta was tied to a missense DCLRE1C variant by an analysis performed later. A later analysis showed TCR association rates differing by HLA locus, peaking at DRB1 and lowest at HLA-C.

This chain uses TRBV4-2 with TRBJ1-1; TRBD1 matches at 7 bases. This clonotype was obtained from a woman aged 40-49 years in good health and CMV-seropositive. Sample: PBMCs. The CDR3 loop reads CASSQGQGETEAFF. In DNA form, the CDR3 reads TGTGCCAGCAGCCAAGGACAGGGTGAAACTGAAGCTTTCTTT.